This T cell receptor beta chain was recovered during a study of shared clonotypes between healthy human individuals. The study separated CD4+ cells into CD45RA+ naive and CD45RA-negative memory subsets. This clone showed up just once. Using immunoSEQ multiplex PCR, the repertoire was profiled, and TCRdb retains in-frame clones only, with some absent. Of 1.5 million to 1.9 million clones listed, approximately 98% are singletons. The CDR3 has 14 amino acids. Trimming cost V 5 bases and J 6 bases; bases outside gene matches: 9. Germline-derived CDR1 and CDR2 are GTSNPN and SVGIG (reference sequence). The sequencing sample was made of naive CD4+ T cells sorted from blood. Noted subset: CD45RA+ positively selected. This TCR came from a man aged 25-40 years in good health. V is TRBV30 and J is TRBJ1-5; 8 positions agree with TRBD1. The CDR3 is CAWGKGTGLQPQHF. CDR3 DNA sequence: TGTGCCTGGGGAAAAGGGACAGGCCTTCAGCCCCAGCATTTT.